The T cell receptor beta chain under discussion was sequenced for a study of T cell changes during pregnancy in multiple sclerosis. TCRdb's copy holds only in-frame clones and misses some; the assay was immunoSEQ multiplex PCR. The sample lists around 31,000 clones; about nine tenths were seen once. The CDR3 loop spans 15 amino acids. V dropped 4 bases and J dropped 6 bases, with 16 bases sitting between them. Germline lookup yields CDR1 SGHTA and CDR2 FQGNSA. The rearrangement uses TRBV7-2 and TRBJ2-1; D gene uncertain. The receptor comes from a female donor with multiple sclerosis, enrolled in a pregnancy study. This material consisted of CD8+ T cells from peripheral blood mononuclear cells, taken in the second trimester of pregnancy. The CDR3 coding sequence is TGTGCCAGCAGCTCTTTGTCGGCCCCGGGCAATGAGCAGTTCTTC. Protein product: CASSSLSAPGNEQFF.